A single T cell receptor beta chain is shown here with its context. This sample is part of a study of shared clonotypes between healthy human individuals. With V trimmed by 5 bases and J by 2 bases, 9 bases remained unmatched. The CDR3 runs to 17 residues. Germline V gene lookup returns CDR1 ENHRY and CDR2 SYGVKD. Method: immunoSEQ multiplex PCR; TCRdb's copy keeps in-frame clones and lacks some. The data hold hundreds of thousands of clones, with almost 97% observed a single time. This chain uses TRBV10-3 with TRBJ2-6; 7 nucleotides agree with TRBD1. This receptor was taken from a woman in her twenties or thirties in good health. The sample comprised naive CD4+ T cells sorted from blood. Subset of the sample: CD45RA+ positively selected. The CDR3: CAISLTTGYPGANVLTF. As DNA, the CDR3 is TGTGCCATCAGTCTAACGACAGGGTACCCTGGGGCCAACGTCCTGACTTTC.